This T cell receptor (beta chain) is drawn from a study of neoadjuvant nivolumab and ipilimumab in lung cancer. Repertoires were generated with immunoSEQ multiplex PCR, while TCRdb's copy carries only in-frame clones and drops some. The sample includes approximately 7,000 clones, roughly 88% of them seen just once. Germline trimming cut 5 bases from V and 7 bases from J; bases unmatched to any gene: 10. The CDR3 consists of 15 residues. CDR1 MNHEY and CDR2 SMNVEV come from the germline V gene (reference sequence). J is TRBJ1-4 and V is TRBV27; 7 positions agree with TRBD1. The specimen was tumor tissue, collected after neoadjuvant nivolumab, alone or with ipilimumab, at or shortly before surgery. The sequence was obtained from an adult with non-small cell lung cancer. In DNA form, the CDR3 reads TGTGCCAGCAGTCTCAGAGGGGGCGCGGGTGAAAAACTGTTTTTT. It yields the protein CASSLRGGAGEKLFF.